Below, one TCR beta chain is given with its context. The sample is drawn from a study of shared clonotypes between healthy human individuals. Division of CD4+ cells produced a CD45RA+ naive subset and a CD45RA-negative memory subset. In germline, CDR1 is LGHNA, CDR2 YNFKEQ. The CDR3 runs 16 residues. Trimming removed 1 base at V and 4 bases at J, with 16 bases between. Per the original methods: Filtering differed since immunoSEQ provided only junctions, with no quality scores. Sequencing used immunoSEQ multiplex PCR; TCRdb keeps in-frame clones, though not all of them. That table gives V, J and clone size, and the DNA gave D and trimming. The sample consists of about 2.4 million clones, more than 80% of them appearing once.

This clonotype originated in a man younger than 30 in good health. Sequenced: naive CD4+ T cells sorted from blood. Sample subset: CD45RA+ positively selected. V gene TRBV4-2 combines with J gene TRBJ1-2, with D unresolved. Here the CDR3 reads CASSQAPSSAGYGYTF. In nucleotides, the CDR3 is TGTGCCAGCAGCCAAGCCCCGAGTTCCGCGGGCTATGGCTACACCTTC.